This T cell receptor (beta chain) was identified during a study of T cell clonotyping in hematopoietic cell transplantation. Findings and limits, study-wide: Pathologically expanded recipient clonotypes increased progressively from day 30 to day 180 as diversity fell.

The CDR3 has 14 amino acids. Trimming removed 9 bases from V and 0 bases from J, with 12 bases in between. The germline CDR1 and CDR2 sequences are SEHNR and FQNEAQ (reference sequence). TCRdb's table, derived via immunoSEQ multiplex PCR, lists solely in-frame clones and lacks some. This sample has 65,000 to 75,000 clones, with around 94% found just once. A remark on this clone: The target antigen is unknown.

Material for sequencing was peripheral blood mononuclear cells. This receptor was obtained from a man over 45 in good health. Some clones in this sample may be carry-over from other donors' samples. This chain links TRBV7-9 with TRBJ2-1; D possibly corresponds to TRBD1 (6 bases). In DNA form, the CDR3 reads TGTGCCAGTAGGGGGACGGGCTCCTACAATGAGCAGTTCTTC. Translated: CASRGTGSYNEQFF.